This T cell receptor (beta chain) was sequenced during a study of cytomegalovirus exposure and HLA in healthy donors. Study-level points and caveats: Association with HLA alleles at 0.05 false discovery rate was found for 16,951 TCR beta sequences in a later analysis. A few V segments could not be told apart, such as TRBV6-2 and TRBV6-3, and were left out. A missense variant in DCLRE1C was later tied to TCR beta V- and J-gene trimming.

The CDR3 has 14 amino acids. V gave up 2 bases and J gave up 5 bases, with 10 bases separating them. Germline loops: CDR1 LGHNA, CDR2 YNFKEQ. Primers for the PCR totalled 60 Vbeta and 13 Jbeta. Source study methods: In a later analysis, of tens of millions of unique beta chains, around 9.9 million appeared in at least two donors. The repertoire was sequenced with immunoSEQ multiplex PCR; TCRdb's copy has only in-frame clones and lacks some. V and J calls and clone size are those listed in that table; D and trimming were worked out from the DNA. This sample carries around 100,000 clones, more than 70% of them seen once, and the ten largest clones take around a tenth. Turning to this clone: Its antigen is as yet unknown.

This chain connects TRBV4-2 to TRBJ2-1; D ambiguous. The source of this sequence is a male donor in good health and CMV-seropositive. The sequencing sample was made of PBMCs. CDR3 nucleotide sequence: TGTGCCAGCAGCCAATCGCGCCTAAACAATGAGCAGTTCTTC. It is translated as CASSQSRLNNEQFF.